The entry below describes one T cell receptor beta chain. The clone's antigen remains unknown. Base qualities are not recorded, but no much larger clone differs from it by a single base. The Quick-DNA Microprep Kit was used to extract genomic DNA from the sorted cells. TCRbeta DNA was amplified with the immunoSEQ hsTCRbeta kit following the manufacturer's protocol. An Illumina MiSeq instrument was used to sequence the TCRbeta libraries. On the study's bioinformatics: Once out-of-frame sequences had been removed, approximately 2,000,000 distinct TCRbeta sequences were left, which works out to an average of approximately 61,000 per individual. Two values were used to score each individual: the count of 150 to 200 previously reported CMV-associated TCRbeta sequences and the total count of productive distinct TCRbeta sequences. A beta-binomial model was reimplemented in Python, and scikit-learn random forests with default parameters were trained on data from the US cohort. Classifier performance on the Belgian cohort was summarized as median AUC with percentile confidence intervals calculated over 10,000 bootstrap iterations. TCRdb's version of the immuneACCESS table is confined to in-frame rearrangements and falls short of the full clone set. An unresolved V gene accounts for under half of the shortfall where checked; the remainder is of unknown origin. Clone size and V and J calls were adopted from that table, with D and trimming inferred from the DNA. This sample comprises tens of thousands of clones, roughly 78% of them detected only once. The top ten hold roughly 0.8% of the sample.

The data stem from a study of memory CD4+ T cells and cytomegalovirus serostatus (dated by TCRdb to about 2019). General notes on the study: The cohort included roughly 35 healthy adults from Belgium, of whom 9 were CMV seropositive and approximately 24 were CMV seronegative. To replicate a published TCR-based CMV serostatus classifier, the researchers sequenced the CD4+ memory TCRbeta repertoires of a Belgian cohort whose cytomegalovirus serostatus was known.

The paper as a whole reports these results and caveats: CMV serostatus prediction reached a median bootstrapped AUC of roughly 0.95 with the original framework and approximately 0.92 with a US-trained random forest. Of 170 or so previously reported CMV-associated TCRbeta sequences, approximately 70 appeared in the CD4+ memory repertoires, each in one to five individuals. The results were read as suggesting that the CMV-associated TCR signature is, for the most part, present in the CD4+ memory repertoire. On the Belgian cohort, the classifier based on the original framework reached a median bootstrapped AUC of approximately 0.95, with a 95% CI of 0.76-1.00. Unlike the original study, which covered naive and memory CD4+ and CD8+ populations, the Belgian study sequenced only CD4+CD45RO+ memory cells.

A FACSAria II was used to sort memory CD4+ T cells, defined as single viable CD3+CD4+CD8-CD45RO+ cells. CMV serostatus was assessed using a Roche Elecsys assay, by which serum IgG against CMV pp150, pp28, p38 and p52 was detected. Once the samples were thawed, total CD4+ T cells were enriched through positive selection using CD4 magnetic microbeads. The samples came from a separate study whose specific focus was interrogating the CD4+ T cell memory repertoire. Peripheral blood mononuclear cells were isolated and cryopreserved following standard operating procedures; serum was stored at -80 °C. Staining used CD3-PerCP (BW264/56), CD4-APC (RPA-T4), CD45RO-PE (UCHT1) and CD8-Pacific Orange (3B5) antibodies, with Sytox blue excluding non-viable cells. The germline V gene gives CDR1 as SQVTM and CDR2 as ANQGSEA. The V end loses 3 bases and the J end loses 9 bases, and a stretch of 16 bases separates them. The CDR3 runs 13 amino acids, cysteine and phenylalanine included. Only the CDR3 DNA is retained, 39 bases long and in frame from the first base.

Sequences were obtained from memory CD4+ T cells from blood. The source is an adult in good health and CMV-seronegative. The rearrangement joined TRBV29-1 to TRBJ2-3; TRBD2 is possibly the D segment (5 matching bases). CDR3 reads: CSVDGLDEITQYF. The DNA sequence is given as TGCAGCGTTGATGGACTTGACGAGATAACGCAGTATTTT.